Each of the 25 T cell receptor beta chains below was sequenced from the same sample in a study of blood T cell repertoires in COVID-19. TCRdb's table, derived via immunoSEQ multiplex PCR, lists solely in-frame clones and lacks some. The sample shows some 180,000 clones, roughly 89% of them seen only once. Sequenced material: peripheral blood. The receptors here all came from a man in his fifties with acute or convalescent COVID-19.

The chain carries TRBV9 and TRBJ1-5; D gene unclear. CDR1 and CDR2 from the germline V gene are SGDLS and YYNGEE. CDR3 length: 14 residues. V gave up 3 bases and J gave up 7 bases, with 14 bases separating them. CDR3: CASSAAPGGQPQHF. The CDR3 bases are TGTGCCAGCAGCGCCGCCCCGGGAGGACAGCCCCAGCATTTT.

The chain employs TRBV12-3 or TRBV12-4 and TRBJ1-6; D is undetermined. V lost 7 bases and J 6 bases, leaving 4 bases between the germline ends. The CDR3 spans 11 residues. The CDR3 bases are TGTGCCAGCACCCTTAATTCACCCCTCCACTTT. It specifies CASTLNSPLHF.

The chain employs TRBV28 and TRBJ1-4; D is undetermined. Looked up from germline, CDR1 is MDHEN and CDR2 is SYDVKM. The CDR3 is made up of 11 amino acids. V lost 8 bases to trimming and J lost 7 bases, with 8 bases between them. CDR3 sequence: CASLDSEKLFF. In nucleotides, the CDR3 is TGTGCCAGCCTCGATAGTGAAAAACTGTTTTTT.

The rearrangement uses TRBV18 and TRBJ2-5; D might be TRBD1 (5 bases). The CDR3 extends over 14 amino acids. Trimming shortened V by 1 base and J by 4 bases, and 10 bases separated the two germline ends. CDR1 and CDR2 from the germline V gene are KGHSH and LQKENI. The CDR3 sequence: CASSPRGTGETQYF. The CDR3 nucleotides read TGTGCCAGCTCACCACGTGGAACAGGAGAGACCCAGTACTTC.

This clone has a handful of counts. V gene TRBV6-5 combines with J gene TRBJ1-1; 8 bases fit TRBD1. V trimming: 5 bases; J trimming: 5 bases; junction bases outside the gene matches: 4. The CDR3 spans 13 residues. Per germline, CDR1 MNHEY and CDR2 SVGAGI. In DNA, the CDR3 is TGTGCCAGCAGTAAGACAGGGGTGACTGAAGCTTTCTTT. Its protein product is CASSKTGVTEAFF.

This clone was recorded once. The V call is TRBV7-2, the J call TRBJ1-1; possibly TRBD1 for D (5 bases). Trimming cost V 1 base and J 7 bases, with 7 bases left between them. The CDR3 loop spans 12 amino acids. Germline CDR1 SGHTA, CDR2 FQGNSA. The DNA of the CDR3 is TGTGCCAGCAGCTTAGACAGGTTTGAAGCTTTCTTT. This translates into CASSLDRFEAFF.

The chain couples TRBV7-2 to TRBJ1-5; weak D call: TRBD1 (5 bases). Germline CDR1 SGHTA, CDR2 FQGNSA. The CDR3 totals 15 residues. Trimming took off 5 bases at V and 2 bases at J, with 13 bases between the two ends. DNA for the CDR3: TGTGCCAGCAGCATGGATTGGGGGGGCAATCAGCCCCAGCATTTT. This gives the protein CASSMDWGGNQPQHF.

The chain carries TRBV6-6 and TRBJ1-2, with 7 bases identical to TRBD1. This CDR3 is 12 amino acids long. Germline values: CDR1 MNHNY, CDR2 SVGAGI (reference sequence). The ends lost 5 bases at V and 11 bases at J; junction bases unmatched: 8. CDR3 residues: CASSNPTGRYTF. CDR3 in DNA: TGTGCCAGCAGTAACCCGACAGGGCGGTACACCTTC.

The rearrangement joins TRBV19 to TRBJ1-2, with D unclear. Germline loops: CDR1 LNHDA, CDR2 SQIVND (reference sequence). V shed 1 base and J shed 4 bases, with 7 bases lying between them. CDR3 length: 13 residues. CDR3 coding DNA: TGTGCCAGTAGTATAGGAGGGAGCTATGGCTACACCTTC. This encodes CASSIGGSYGYTF. Together with reference TRBV19 and TRBJ1-2, the CDR3 gives the full variable domain: DGGITQSPKYLFRKEGQNVTLSCEQNLNHDAMYWYRQDPGQGLRLIYYSQIVNDFQKGDIAEGYSVSREKKESFPLTVTSAQKNPTAFYLCASSIGGSYGYTFGSGTRLTVV.

In DNA form, the CDR3 reads TGTGCCAGCAGCGTAGCTCCCGATCAGCCCCAGCATTTT. Translated: CASSVAPDQPQHF. This chain uses TRBV9 with TRBJ1-5; D gene ambiguous. CDR3 size: 13 residues. V dropped 0 bases and J dropped 5 bases, with 6 bases sitting between them. CDR1 is SGDLS, CDR2 YYNGEE, per germline.

The chain employs TRBV7-3 and TRBJ2-1; tentatively, D is TRBD2 (5 bases). Germline V CDR1 and CDR2: SGHTA, FQGTGA. The CDR3 runs to 14 residues. V was clipped by 8 bases and J by 1 base, with 12 bases between them. The CDR3 coding sequence is TGTGCCAGCGCTTCGGGGAGTTCCTACAATGAGCAGTTCTTC. Translated: CASASGSSYNEQFF.

The chain joins TRBV28 to TRBJ1-2, with a possible D match to TRBD1 (5 bases). CDR3 length: 14 amino acids. Per the germline V gene, CDR1 is MDHEN and CDR2 is SYDVKM. V lost 4 bases, J lost 2 bases, and 11 bases lay in between. As DNA, the CDR3 is TGTGCCAGCAGTTCTGACAGTGGGAACTATGGCTACACCTTC. This codes for CASSSDSGNYGYTF.

The J gene is TRBJ2-1, the V gene TRBV5-1; D may be TRBD1 (5 bases). The V gene's germline CDR1 is SGHRS and CDR2 YFSETQ. The ends were cut back, 0 bases at V and 2 bases at J, with 9 bases in the middle. This CDR3 has 15 residues. CDR3 bases: TGCGCCAGCAGCTTGGGACAGAGCCCCTACAATGAGCAGTTCTTC. Its protein product is CASSLGQSPYNEQFF.

J is TRBJ2-7 and V is TRBV28, with a tentative D call TRBD2 (6 bases). The CDR3 totals 16 residues. Germline V gene lookup returns CDR1 MDHEN and CDR2 SYDVKM. With 5 bases removed from V and 5 bases from J, the gap between germline ends came to 22 bases. For the CDR3, the DNA is TGTGCCAGCAGTCCACCAGCGGGCCCGGCCGAGGACGAGCAGTACTTC. It specifies CASSPPAGPAEDEQYF.

The V call is TRBV28, the J call TRBJ2-7; D might be TRBD2 (6 bases). The V gene lost 10 bases and the J gene lost 6 bases, with 19 bases spanning the gap. CDR1 and CDR2 (germline): MDHEN, SYDVKM. This CDR3 has 13 residues. DNA for the CDR3: TGTGCCACCCACCGGGGGACCCGACGCGAGCAGTACTTC. It codes for CATHRGTRREQYF.

The gene calls are TRBV7-9 and TRBJ2-5; 9 positions agree with TRBD1. Germline CDR1 reads SEHNR; CDR2 reads FQNEAQ (reference sequence). V trimming: 5 bases; J trimming: 1 base; junction bases outside the gene matches: 8. The CDR3 sequence is 16 residues long. CDR3 in amino acids: CASSGWDRVGQETQYF. The CDR3 coding sequence is TGTGCCAGCAGCGGATGGGACAGGGTAGGCCAAGAGACCCAGTACTTC.

J is TRBJ2-3 and V is TRBV18; D is perhaps TRBD2 (6 bases). V was clipped by 3 bases and J by 6 bases, with 10 bases between them. In germline, CDR1 is KGHSH, CDR2 LQKENI. CDR3 length: 13 amino acids. The CDR3 here is CASSPGAGDTQYF. The CDR3 nucleotides are TGTGCCAGCTCACCTGGTGCGGGGGATACGCAGTATTTT. Based on the CDR3 plus reference TRBV18 and TRBJ2-3, the full variable domain is NAGVMQNPRHLVRRRGQEARLRCSPMKGHSHVYWYRQLPEEGLKFMVYLQKENIIDESGMPKERFSAEFPKEGPSILRIQQVVRGDSAAYFCASSPGAGDTQYFGPGTRLTVL.

This chain links TRBV28 with TRBJ1-2, with no clear D. Trimming shortened V by 8 bases and J by 1 base, and 14 bases separated the two germline ends. This CDR3 is built from 14 residues. The germline gives CDR1 MDHEN, CDR2 SYDVKM. As DNA, the CDR3 is TGTGCCAGCGAGACACGGGGAGGTAACTATGGCTACACCTTC. It translates to CASETRGGNYGYTF.

The genes are TRBV9 and TRBJ1-4, with 7 bases matching TRBD1. J gave up 10 bases and V 0 bases, and 12 bases lay outside the gene matches. Germline-derived CDR1 and CDR2 are SGDLS and YYNGEE. The CDR3 totals 16 residues. The CDR3 reads CASSVATGPQGGKLFF. The CDR3 nucleotides read TGTGCCAGCAGCGTAGCGACGGGACCGCAGGGGGGAAAACTGTTTTTT.

In its sample, this clone was seen a few times. The chain carries TRBV7-9 and TRBJ2-4, with 8 bases identical to TRBD1. The germline CDR1 and CDR2 sequences are SEHNR and FQNEAQ (reference sequence). The V gene end was trimmed by 2 bases and the J gene end by 2 bases; junction bases not matched to a gene: 11. The CDR3 has 18 amino acids. Here the CDR3 reads CASSLIIGQGHSKNIQYF. The CDR3 nucleotides read TGTGCCAGCAGCTTAATAATAGGACAGGGCCACTCCAAAAACATTCAGTACTTC.

This chain uses TRBV6-5 with TRBJ2-7, with 7 positions matching TRBD1. The CDR3 covers 13 residues. Germline lookup yields CDR1 MNHEY and CDR2 SVGAGI. V lost 10 bases to trimming and J lost 4 bases; unmatched junction nucleotides: 10. The DNA of the CDR3 is TGTGCCACCGGCCGACAGGGAACATACGAGCAGTACTTC. It yields the protein CATGRQGTYEQYF.

The V gene is TRBV5-4, the J gene TRBJ1-6, with 8 bases that match TRBD1. Per germline, CDR1 SGHNT and CDR2 YYREEE (reference sequence). Trimming removed 3 bases from V and 7 bases from J; junction bases left unmatched: 3. This CDR3 region has 14 residues. The CDR3 region has the DNA TGTGCCAGCAGCTACAGGGGGTTCAATTCACCCCTCCACTTT. It translates to CASSYRGFNSPLHF.

The V gene is TRBV10-3, the J gene TRBJ2-7; D possibly corresponds to TRBD1 (6 bases). Trimming pared 5 bases from V and 6 bases from J, leaving 11 bases between. The germline CDR1 and CDR2 sequences are ENHRY and SYGVKD. This CDR3 spans 12 amino acids. The CDR3 protein is CAISPTGSEQYV. The DNA for the CDR3 is TGTGCCATCAGTCCAACAGGGTCCGAGCAGTACGTC.

The rearrangement joins TRBV10-2 to TRBJ2-5; 7 bases align to TRBD2. The CDR3 runs to 13 residues. The germline V gene has CDR1 WSHSY and CDR2 SAAADI. Losses at the gene ends were 7 bases for V and 1 base for J; bases not matched to a gene: 3. Written as DNA, the CDR3 is TGCGCCAGCATTGGGACTACCCAAGAGACCCAGTACTTC. It yields the protein CASIGTTQETQYF.

This chain joins TRBV28 and TRBJ1-5, with 12 nucleotides matching TRBD1. CDR1 and CDR2 (germline): MDHEN, SYDVKM. This CDR3 is 16 amino acids long. The V gene end was trimmed by 0 bases and the J gene end by 7 bases; junction bases not matched to a gene: 4. This CDR3 reads CASSLWGQGAGQPQHF. In DNA form, the CDR3 reads TGTGCCAGCAGTTTATGGGGACAGGGGGCGGGCCAGCCCCAGCATTTT.